This T cell receptor beta chain appears in the sequencing data of a study of blood T cell repertoires in COVID-19 (dated by TCRdb to between 2020 and 2021). About the full investigation: The collaborator samples originated in the United States, Italy and Spain and spanned the acute and convalescent phases of COVID-19. The material from the prospective study consisted of cDNA or gDNA derived from T cells, B-cell-depleted T cells, or PBMCs. HLA class I and class II types, where available, came from metadata supplied by the sample provider rather than from assay-based typing. A de-identified subject ID, COVID-19 status, age in years and sex were almost always included in the sample metadata. The repertoires were released in a freely available public database intended as a resource for research on the immune response to SARS-CoV-2. Deeply sampled blood TCRbeta repertoires from subjects exposed to, actively infected with, or recovered from COVID-19 were included in the dataset. Samples were obtained from the ongoing ImmuneRACE study (first 160 participants) and from roughly 1,300 subjects provided by 6 global collaborators.

Study-wide findings and limitations: The quantity of clinical and demographic metadata differed by source and by participant and was supplied without curation.

Another Seattle source contributed samples from volunteer blood donors who had recovered from COVID-19. Whole blood was collected in K2EDTA tubes by collaborating institutions according to the institutions' own protocols. For TCRbeta analysis, collaborator samples were shipped as frozen whole blood, as isolated PBMCs, or as DNA extracted from either sample type. TCRbeta CDR3 regions were amplified from genomic DNA by means of the immunoSEQ Assay, a bias-controlled multiplex PCR. Regarding the original processing steps: Nucleated cell counts per sample were estimated from amplification of reference gene primers within the assay. Sequence reads were collapsed and filtered to measure the absolute abundance of every unique TCRbeta CDR3 rearrangement. For each sample, productive Simpson clonality was calculated as the square root of Simpson's diversity index across productive rearrangements. TCRdb retrieved this table from immuneACCESS and kept in-frame rearrangements only. Not all clones are present; in checked studies, unresolved V genes account for under half, and no reason is known for the remainder. From that table come the V and J calls and clone size; the DNA was used to work out D and trimming. The sample data list more than 200,000 clones, and approximately 82% of these were observed just once. The top ten clonotypes cover 1.4% of the sample.

The germline V gene yields MNHEY for CDR1 and SVGAGI for CDR2. The CDR3, cysteine through phenylalanine, is 13 amino acids long. Just CDR3 DNA is preserved here, 39 bases in frame from base 1. The junction carries 13 bases between V and J, which are trimmed by 6 bases and 4 bases respectively. Concerning this clone: No cognate antigen has been identified for it. Base quality data are lacking; no much larger clone is found one base away.

The sequence came from a woman in her 40s who had recovered from COVID-19. The specimen sequenced was peripheral blood. This chain joins TRBV6-5 to TRBJ2-7, with a weak D call of TRBD1 (6 bases match). The DNA sequence reads TGTGCCAGCAGCCCGGGACACCAATACGAGCAGTACTTC. This translates into CASSPGHQYEQYF.